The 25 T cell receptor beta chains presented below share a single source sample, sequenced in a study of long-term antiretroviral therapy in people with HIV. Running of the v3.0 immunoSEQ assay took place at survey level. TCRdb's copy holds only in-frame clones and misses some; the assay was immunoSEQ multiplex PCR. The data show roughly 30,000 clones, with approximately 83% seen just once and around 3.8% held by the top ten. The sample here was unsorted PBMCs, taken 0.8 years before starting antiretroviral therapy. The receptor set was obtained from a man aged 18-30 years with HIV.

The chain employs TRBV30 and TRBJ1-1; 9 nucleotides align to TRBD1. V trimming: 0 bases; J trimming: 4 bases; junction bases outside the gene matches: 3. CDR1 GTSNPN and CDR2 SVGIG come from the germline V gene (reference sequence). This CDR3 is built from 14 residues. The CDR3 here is CAWSVQGARTEAFF. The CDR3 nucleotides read TGTGCCTGGAGTGTACAGGGGGCGCGCACTGAAGCTTTCTTT. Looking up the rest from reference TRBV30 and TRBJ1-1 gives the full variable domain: SQTIHQWPATLVQPVGSPLSLECTVEGTSNPNLYWYRQAAGRGLQLLFYSVGIGQISSEVPQNLSASRPQDRQFILSSKKLLLSDSGFYLCAWSVQGARTEAFFGQGTRLTVV.

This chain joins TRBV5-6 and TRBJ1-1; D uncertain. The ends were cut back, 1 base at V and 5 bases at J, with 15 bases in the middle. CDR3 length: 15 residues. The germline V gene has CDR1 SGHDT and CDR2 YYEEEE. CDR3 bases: TGTGCCAGCAGCTTGAAGAGTTCGAGGCGGACTGAAGCTTTCTTT. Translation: CASSLKSSRRTEAFF.

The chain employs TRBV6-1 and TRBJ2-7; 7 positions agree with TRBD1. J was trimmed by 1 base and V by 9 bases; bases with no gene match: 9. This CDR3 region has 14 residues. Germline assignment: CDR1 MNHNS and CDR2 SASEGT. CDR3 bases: TGTGCCAGTTCCTGGACAGGAATATCCTACGAGCAGTACTTC. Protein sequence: CASSWTGISYEQYF.

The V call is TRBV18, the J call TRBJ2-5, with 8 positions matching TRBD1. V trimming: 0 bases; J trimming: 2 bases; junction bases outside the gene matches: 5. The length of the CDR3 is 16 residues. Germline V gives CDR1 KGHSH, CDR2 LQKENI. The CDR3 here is CASSPPQGQGQETQYF. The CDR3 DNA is TGTGCCAGCTCACCACCGCAAGGACAGGGACAAGAGACCCAGTACTTC.

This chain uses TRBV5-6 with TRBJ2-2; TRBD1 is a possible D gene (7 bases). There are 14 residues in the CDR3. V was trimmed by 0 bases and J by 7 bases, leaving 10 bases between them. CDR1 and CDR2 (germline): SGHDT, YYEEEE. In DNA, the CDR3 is TGTGCCAGCAGCTTGGGACAGGGAGGCGGGGAGCTGTTTTTT. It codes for CASSLGQGGGELFF.

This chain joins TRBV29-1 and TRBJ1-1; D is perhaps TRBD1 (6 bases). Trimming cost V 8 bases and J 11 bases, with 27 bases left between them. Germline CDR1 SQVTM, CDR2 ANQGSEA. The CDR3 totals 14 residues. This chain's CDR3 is CSFAPGHVVGEAFF. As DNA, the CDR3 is TGCAGCTTCGCCCCGGGACACGTGGTGGGGGAGGCTTTCTTT.

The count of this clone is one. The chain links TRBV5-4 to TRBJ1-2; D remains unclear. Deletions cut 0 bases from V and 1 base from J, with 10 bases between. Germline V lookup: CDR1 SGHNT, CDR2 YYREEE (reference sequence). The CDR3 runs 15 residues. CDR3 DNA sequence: TGTGCCAGCAGCTTGGAATCCGTCATTAACTATGGCTACACCTTC. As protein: CASSLESVINYGYTF. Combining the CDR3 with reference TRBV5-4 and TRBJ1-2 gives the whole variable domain ETGVTQSPTHLIKTRGQQVTLRCSSQSGHNTVSWYQQALGQGPQFIFQYYREEENGRGNFPPRFSGLQFPNYSSELNVNALELDDSALYLCASSLESVINYGYTFGSGTRLTVV.

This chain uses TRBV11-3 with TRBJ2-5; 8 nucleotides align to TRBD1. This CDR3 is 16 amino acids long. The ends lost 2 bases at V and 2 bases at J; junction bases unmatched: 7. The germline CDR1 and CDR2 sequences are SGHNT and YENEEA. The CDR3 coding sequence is TGTGCCAGCAGCTTACCCCGACAGGGGAGGCAAGAGACCCAGTACTTC. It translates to CASSLPRQGRQETQYF.

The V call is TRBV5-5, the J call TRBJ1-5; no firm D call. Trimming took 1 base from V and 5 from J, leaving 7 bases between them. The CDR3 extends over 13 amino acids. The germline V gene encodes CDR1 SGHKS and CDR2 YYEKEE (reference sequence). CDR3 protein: CASSLRGDQPQHF. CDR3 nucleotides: TGTGCCAGCAGCTTGCGGGGTGATCAGCCCCAGCATTTT.

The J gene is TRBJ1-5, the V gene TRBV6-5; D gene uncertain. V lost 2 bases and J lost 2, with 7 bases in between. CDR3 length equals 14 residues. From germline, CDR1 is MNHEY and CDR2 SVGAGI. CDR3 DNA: TGTGCCAGCAGTTACAGGCTAGGCAATCAGCCCCAGCATTTT. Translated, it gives CASSYRLGNQPQHF.

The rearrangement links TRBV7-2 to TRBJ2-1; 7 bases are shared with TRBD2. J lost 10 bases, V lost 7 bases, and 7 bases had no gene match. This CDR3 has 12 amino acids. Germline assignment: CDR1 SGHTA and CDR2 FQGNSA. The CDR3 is CASTRLGGEQFF. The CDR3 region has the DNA TGTGCCAGCACCAGGTTGGGGGGGGAGCAGTTCTTC.

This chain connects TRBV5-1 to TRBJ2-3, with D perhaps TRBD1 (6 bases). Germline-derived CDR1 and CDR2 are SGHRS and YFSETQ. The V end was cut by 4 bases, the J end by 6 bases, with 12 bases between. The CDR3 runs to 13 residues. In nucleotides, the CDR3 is TGCGCCAGCAGCACGAACAGGGAGGATACGCAGTATTTT. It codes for CASSTNREDTQYF.

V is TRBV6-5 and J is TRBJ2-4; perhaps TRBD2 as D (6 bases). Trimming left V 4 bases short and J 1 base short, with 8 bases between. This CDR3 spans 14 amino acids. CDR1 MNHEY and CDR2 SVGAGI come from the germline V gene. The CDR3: CASSSRGAKNIQYF. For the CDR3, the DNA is TGTGCCAGCAGTTCACGGGGGGCCAAAAACATTCAGTACTTC.

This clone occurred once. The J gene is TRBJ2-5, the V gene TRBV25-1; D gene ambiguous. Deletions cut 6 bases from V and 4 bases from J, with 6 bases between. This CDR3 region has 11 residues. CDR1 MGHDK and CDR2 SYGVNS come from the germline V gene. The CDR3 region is CASRVGETQYF. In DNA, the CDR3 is TGTGCCAGCAGAGTGGGAGAGACCCAGTACTTC.

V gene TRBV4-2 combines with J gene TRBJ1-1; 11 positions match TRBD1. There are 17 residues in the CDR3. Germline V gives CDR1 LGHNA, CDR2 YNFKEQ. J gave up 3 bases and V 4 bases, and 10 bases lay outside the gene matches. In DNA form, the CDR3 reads TGTGCCAGCAGCCTCCGGACAGGGGGCGCCCCGGACACTGAAGCTTTCTTT. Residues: CASSLRTGGAPDTEAFF.

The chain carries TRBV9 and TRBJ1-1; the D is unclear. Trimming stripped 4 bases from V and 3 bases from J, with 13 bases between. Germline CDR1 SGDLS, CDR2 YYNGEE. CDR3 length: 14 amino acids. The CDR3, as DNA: TGTGCCAGCAGCTCCTCAGTGGGTTACACTGAAGCTTTCTTT. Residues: CASSSSVGYTEAFF.

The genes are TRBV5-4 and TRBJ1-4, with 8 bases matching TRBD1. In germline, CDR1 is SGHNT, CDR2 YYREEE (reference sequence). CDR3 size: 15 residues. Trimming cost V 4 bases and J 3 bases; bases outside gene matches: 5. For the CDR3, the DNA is TGTGCCAGCAGCGTGGACAGGGAGGCTAATGAAAAACTGTTTTTT. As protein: CASSVDREANEKLFF.

The CDR3 loop reads CASSRDRGDEQFF. Written as DNA, the CDR3 is TGTGCCAGCAGCCGGGACAGGGGTGATGAGCAGTTCTTC. The chain couples TRBV6-6 to TRBJ2-1, with 10 bases lining up with TRBD1. V was clipped by 6 bases and J by 8 bases; unmatched bases: 4. CDR3 length: 13 residues. Germline V gives CDR1 MNHNY, CDR2 SVGAGI (reference sequence).

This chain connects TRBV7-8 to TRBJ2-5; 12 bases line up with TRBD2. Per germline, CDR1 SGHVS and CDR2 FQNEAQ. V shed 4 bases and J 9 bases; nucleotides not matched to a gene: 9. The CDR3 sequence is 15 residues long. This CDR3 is CASSSPGLAGRAQYF. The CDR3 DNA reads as TGTGCCAGCAGCTCTCCGGGACTAGCGGGTCGGGCCCAGTACTTC.

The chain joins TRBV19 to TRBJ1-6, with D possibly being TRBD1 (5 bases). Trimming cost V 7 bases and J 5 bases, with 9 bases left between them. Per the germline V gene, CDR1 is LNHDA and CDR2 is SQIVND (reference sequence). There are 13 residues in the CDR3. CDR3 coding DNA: TGTGCCAGTATCGGCAGGGATAATTCACCCCTCCACTTT. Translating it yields CASIGRDNSPLHF.

The CDR3, as DNA: TGTGCCAGCAGCCGACGGAAGCAGGGAGGGACAGATACGCAGTATTTT. As protein: CASSRRKQGGTDTQYF. The gene calls are TRBV14 and TRBJ2-3; 7 bases line up with TRBD2. The CDR3 covers 16 residues. The germline CDR1 and CDR2 sequences are SGHDN and FVKESK. V lost 4 bases to trimming and J lost 3 bases; unmatched junction nucleotides: 10.

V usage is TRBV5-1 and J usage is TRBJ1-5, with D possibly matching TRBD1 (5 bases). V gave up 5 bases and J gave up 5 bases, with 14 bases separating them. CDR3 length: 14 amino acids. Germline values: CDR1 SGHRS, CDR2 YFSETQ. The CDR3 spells CASRKRGGHQPQHF. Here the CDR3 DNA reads TGCGCCAGCAGGAAAAGGGGAGGCCATCAGCCCCAGCATTTT.

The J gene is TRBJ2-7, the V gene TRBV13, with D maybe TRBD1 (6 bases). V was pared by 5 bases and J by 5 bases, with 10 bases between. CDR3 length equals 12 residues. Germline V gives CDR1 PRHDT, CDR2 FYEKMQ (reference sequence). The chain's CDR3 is CASSRYRDEQYF. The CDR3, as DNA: TGTGCCAGCAGCAGGTACAGGGACGAGCAGTACTTC. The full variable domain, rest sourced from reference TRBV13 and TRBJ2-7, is AAGVIQSPRHLIKEKRETATLKCYPIPRHDTVYWYQQGPGQDPQFLISFYEKMQSDKGSIPDRFSAQQFSDYHSELNMSSLELGDSALYFCASSRYRDEQYFGPGTRLTVT.

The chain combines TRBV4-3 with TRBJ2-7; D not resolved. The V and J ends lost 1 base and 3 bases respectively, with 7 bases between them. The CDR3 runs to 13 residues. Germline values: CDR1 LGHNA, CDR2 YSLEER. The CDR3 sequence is CASSQGWGYEQYF. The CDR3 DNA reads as TGCGCCAGCAGCCAAGGATGGGGCTACGAGCAGTACTTC.

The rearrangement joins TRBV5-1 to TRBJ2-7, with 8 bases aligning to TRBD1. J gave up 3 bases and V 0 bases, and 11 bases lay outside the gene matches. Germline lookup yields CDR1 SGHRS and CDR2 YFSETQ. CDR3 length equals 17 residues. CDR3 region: CASSLGDRGYALYEQYF. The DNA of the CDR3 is TGCGCCAGCAGCTTGGGAGACAGGGGATACGCTCTCTACGAGCAGTACTTC.